This entry is about one TCR beta chain. The sample originates from a study of blood T cell repertoires in COVID-19. Background on the study: Acute and convalescent COVID-19 specimens originated in the United States, Italy and Spain. Nucleic acid was either cDNA or gDNA, and it came from T cells, B-cell-depleted T cells, or PBMCs.

Study processing details: Reference gene primer amplification gave estimated nucleated cell counts. Assay: immunoSEQ multiplex PCR; the TCRdb copy retains only in-frame clones and omits some. The V and J calls and clone size come from that table; D and trimming were worked out from the DNA. The sample contains tens of thousands of clones, 87% of which appear only once. Germline V lookup: CDR1 SGHAT, CDR2 FQNNGV. The CDR3 contains 14 residues. Trimming removed 2 bases from V and 4 bases from J, with 6 bases in between. The V gene is TRBV11-2, the J gene TRBJ1-6, with unresolved D. The clonotype was recovered from a woman between 45 and 60 years old with active or convalescent COVID-19. Sequencing used peripheral blood. This CDR3 is CASSLLLYNSPLHF. CDR3 coding DNA: TGTGCCAGCAGCTTACTGTTATATAATTCACCCCTCCACTTT.